This T cell receptor beta chain was identified in a study of CD8 T cells in Susac syndrome (dated by TCRdb to 2018 to 2020). As for the study more broadly: Repertoire sequencing was used to test whether CD8+ T cell activation and differentiation in Susac syndrome was antigen driven. General conclusions and limits of the study: The number of individuals in the TCR sequencing and HLA analysis was recognized as being relatively small.

Peripheral blood CD8+ and CD4+ T cells from healthy donors, Susac syndrome patients and multiple sclerosis patients were profiled using high-throughput TCR beta sequencing. Healthy donors were included as age- and sex-matched controls. Bulk CD8+ and CD4+ T cells were purified by magnetic negative isolation, while CD8+ TEMRA cells were enriched using FACS. Blood was drawn into EDTA tubes, processed within 24 hours, and PBMCs were isolated by density gradient centrifugation. PBMCs destined for TCR sequencing were cryopreserved in liquid nitrogen and later thawed in a 37 °C water bath. A purity of at least 90% was achieved for sorted or isolated CD4+, CD8+ and CD8+ TEMRA cells. RNA was extracted using the RNeasy kit, and 0.5 to 1 microgram was reverse transcribed with random hexamers. The immunoSEQ multiplex PCR assay, covering 54 Vbeta and 13 Jbeta segments, was used to amplify TCR beta CDR3 regions. Bias from PCR amplification was corrected by using a synthetic template baseline for primer optimization and for computational correction. From the authors' description of their analysis: Reads were annotated to V, D and J genes according to IMGT and were analyzed with immunoSEQ Analyzer, with only productive sequences retained. To calculate clonality, Shannon entropy was normalized by log2 of the number of productive unique sequences and then subtracted from one. For each patient and control, public and private clones were evaluated among the 100 most prevalent clones. A clone was defined as Susac-specific if it was absent from the healthy and MS cohorts, from over 1,000 published viral clones and from other ImmuneACCESS disease sequences. The public reads were reprocessed in TCRdb via fastp at Q25 and MiXCR, keeping in-frame beta chains. Every CDR3 protein is listed once, alongside the most common genes and DNA of its rows. For this entry, the V and J calls and clone size follow TCRdb and not the study's own pipeline. This sample gives 150,000 to 200,000 distinct CDR3 sequences in total; around 93% of them show up just once. Jointly, the top ten make up more than 0.13% of the sample.

A single count supports this clonotype. Its binding antigen is unknown. The sample holds no much larger clone one base away, and base qualities are not on file. A single read constitutes weak evidence. The TCR comes from a human donor in good health. The sequenced sample consisted of CD4+ T cells from PBMCs.

The DNA reads TGTGCCACCAGCAGGCTTAGGGGTCGGGGCACAGATACGCAGTATTTT. The resulting protein is CATSRLRGRGTDTQYF. The chain uses TRBV15 and TRBJ2-3; the D segment could be TRBD1, given 5 matching bases. CDR1 LNHNV and CDR2 YYDKDF were looked up in the germline V gene (reference sequence). Cut back by 3 bases and 1 base, the V and J ends lie 14 bases apart. Measured from the cysteine to the phenylalanine, the CDR3 is 16 residues long. Of all the DNA, just the CDR3 is kept, 48 bases in frame from base 1.